The 20 T cell receptor beta chains presented below share a single source sample, sequenced in a study of shared clonotypes between healthy human individuals. Clones were sequenced by immunoSEQ multiplex PCR, and TCRdb holds only the in-frame ones, with some missing. The repertoire holds more than 2 million clones, with about 95% as singletons. Sequenced input: naive CD4+ T cells sorted from blood. The subset was: CD45RA+ positively selected. The receptors here all came from a man aged 18 to 29 in good health.

The rearrangement uses TRBV9 and TRBJ1-2; D gene uncertain. The CDR3 is 13 residues long. Per germline, CDR1 SGDLS and CDR2 YYNGEE. Trimming pared 3 bases from V and 10 bases from J, leaving 16 bases between. In DNA, the CDR3 is TGTGCCAGCAGCGCGGACCCTTTTAAGACCTACACCTTC. Protein: CASSADPFKTYTF.

This sequence joins TRBV29-1 and TRBJ1-1; 8 bases line up with TRBD1. The germline CDR1 and CDR2 sequences are SQVTM and ANQGSEA. The CDR3 is made up of 12 amino acids. V dropped 5 bases and J dropped 5; count of bases not matched to a gene: 4. The CDR3, as DNA: TGCAGCGTTCAGGGGGCCCGTACTGAAGCTTTCTTT. Its translation: CSVQGARTEAFF. Combining the CDR3 with reference TRBV29-1 and TRBJ1-1 gives the whole variable domain SAVISQKPSRDICQRGTSLTIQCQVDSQVTMMFWYRQQPGQSLTLIATANQGSEATYESGFVIDKFPISRPNLTFSTLTVSNMSPEDSSIYLCSVQGARTEAFFGQGTRLTVV.

This sequence joins TRBV7-9 and TRBJ2-3; perhaps D is TRBD1 or TRBD2 (5 bases each). The germline V gene has CDR1 SEHNR and CDR2 FQNEAQ (reference sequence). V lost 4 bases and J lost 4, with 9 bases in between. CDR3 length: 13 residues. The CDR3 is CASSWWDADTQYF. The DNA for the CDR3 is TGTGCCAGCAGCTGGTGGGACGCAGATACGCAGTATTTT.

On this clone itself: Other DNA sequences in the sample encode the same CDR3. This chain connects TRBV6-5 to TRBJ1-5; 8 bases are a match to TRBD1. The CDR3 is 14 residues long. Losses at the gene ends were 4 bases for V and 1 base for J; bases not matched to a gene: 0. Per the germline V gene, CDR1 is MNHEY and CDR2 is SVGAGI. CDR3 DNA sequence: TGTGCCAGCAGTTCAGGGGGCAGCAATCAGCCCCAGCATTTT. This encodes CASSSGGSNQPQHF.

The rearrangement links TRBV27 to TRBJ2-4; the match to TRBD2 covers 10 bases. The V and J ends lost 7 bases and 1 base, in that order; junction bases with no gene match: 13. Germline CDR1 reads MNHEY; CDR2 reads SMNVEV (reference sequence). The CDR3 has 18 amino acids. Here the CDR3 reads CASTLTSGAGLAKNIQYF. The DNA of the CDR3 is TGTGCCAGCACCCTTACTAGCGGGGCTGGGCTGGCCAAAAACATTCAGTACTTC.

This clone showed up just once. The V and J genes are TRBV5-1 and TRBJ2-1, with D possibly TRBD2 on 5 matching bases. V was pared by 4 bases and J by 8 bases, with 16 bases between. There are 14 residues in the CDR3. Germline V gene data show CDR1 as SGHRS and CDR2 as YFSETQ. CDR3 protein: CASSPQTMVYEQFF. The CDR3 nucleotides are TGCGCCAGCAGCCCCCAGACTATGGTCTATGAGCAGTTCTTC.

The chain links TRBV9 to TRBJ2-3; no clear D. This CDR3 is built from 13 residues. Germline CDR1 and CDR2: SGDLS and YYNGEE. V was cut by 3 bases and J by 4 bases, with 9 bases left in between. The DNA of the CDR3 is TGTGCCAGCAGCGCCATGAAAGCAGATACGCAGTATTTT. It translates to CASSAMKADTQYF.

The chain recombines TRBV11-3 with TRBJ2-1; D is ambiguous. With 0 bases removed from V and 2 bases from J, the gap between germline ends came to 14 bases. The length of the CDR3 is 17 residues. Germline V gene lookup returns CDR1 SGHNT and CDR2 YENEEA. The CDR3 sequence: CASSLEGPTATYNEQFF. In DNA, the CDR3 is TGTGCCAGCAGCTTAGAAGGACCTACGGCTACCTACAATGAGCAGTTCTTC.

The rearrangement joins TRBV9 to TRBJ2-7; perhaps D is TRBD1 or TRBD2 (6 bases each). The CDR3 is made up of 12 amino acids. Trimming pared 4 bases from V and 7 bases from J, leaving 12 bases between. Germline V gene sequence: CDR1 SGDLS, CDR2 YYNGEE. The CDR3 bases are TGTGCCAGCAGCTCCAAGGGGGGAGAGCAGTACTTC. This codes for CASSSKGGEQYF. The full variable domain, in which reference TRBV9 and TRBJ2-7 provide the parts outside the CDR3, is DSGVTQTPKHLITATGQRVTLRCSPRSGDLSVYWYQQSLDQGLQFLIQYYNGEERAKGNILERFSAQQFPDLHSELNLSSLELGDSALYFCASSSKGGEQYFGPGTRLTVT.

This chain joins TRBV5-1 and TRBJ2-7; possibly TRBD1 or TRBD2 for D (5 bases each). Trimming removed 2 bases at V and 2 bases at J, with 14 bases between. Per the germline V gene, CDR1 is SGHRS and CDR2 is YFSETQ. The CDR3 length is 15 residues. This chain's CDR3 is CASSLGETLPYEQYF. DNA for the CDR3: TGCGCCAGCAGCTTAGGGGAGACCTTACCCTACGAGCAGTACTTC.

CDR3 DNA: TGCGCCAGCAGCTTGGCGGGCGGAGGGGACAATCAGCCCCAGCATTTT. Amino acid sequence: CASSLAGGGDNQPQHF. The rearrangement joins TRBV5-1 to TRBJ1-5, with a weak D call TRBD1 (5 bases). V lost 0 bases and J 3 bases, leaving 13 bases between the germline ends. The CDR3 loop spans 16 amino acids. Per germline, CDR1 SGHRS and CDR2 YFSETQ. Using reference TRBV5-1 and TRBJ1-5 for the parts outside the CDR3, the full variable domain is KAGVTQTPRYLIKTRGQQVTLSCSPISGHRSVSWYQQTPGQGLQFLFEYFSETQRNKGNFPGRFSGRQFSNSRSEMNVSTLELGDSALYLCASSLAGGGDNQPQHFGDGTRLSIL.

The V call is TRBV6-5, the J call TRBJ2-3; TRBD1 matches at 8 bases. The CDR3 runs to 14 residues. Germline CDR1 is MNHEY and CDR2 is SVGAGI. The J segment lost 4 bases and the V segment lost 5 bases, leaving 5 bases of the junction unmatched. Here the CDR3 reads CASSRGQGADTQYF. The CDR3 nucleotides are TGTGCCAGCAGTCGCGGACAGGGCGCAGATACGCAGTATTTT.

As to this clone: In the same sample, other DNA sequences code for this CDR3. V and J are TRBV5-1 and TRBJ2-7; possible D gene TRBD1, 7 bases. Germline CDR1 and CDR2: SGHRS and YFSETQ. Trimming removed 0 bases at V and 6 bases at J, with 10 bases between. The CDR3 is 13 amino acids. CDR3 protein: CASSLVQGGEQYF. CDR3 nucleotide sequence: TGCGCCAGCAGCTTGGTTCAGGGGGGCGAGCAGTACTTC.

The chain combines TRBV7-9 with TRBJ1-2; the D is unclear. The germline V gene encodes CDR1 SEHNR and CDR2 FQNEAQ (reference sequence). Trimming pared 5 bases from V and 4 bases from J, leaving 14 bases between. The CDR3 sequence is 14 residues long. The CDR3: CASSQTAVTYGYTF. In DNA form, the CDR3 reads TGTGCCAGCAGCCAAACCGCAGTCACCTATGGCTACACCTTC.

This chain connects TRBV7-6 to TRBJ2-2, with 10 bases that match TRBD1. The CDR3 has 18 amino acids. Germline V gene data show CDR1 as SGHVS and CDR2 as FNYEAQ. Trimming cost V 4 bases and J 4 bases; bases outside gene matches: 12. The DNA of the CDR3 is TGTGCCAGCAGCTCAAACCCGGGACAGGGGTTTTTCACCGGGGAGCTGTTTTTT. It translates to CASSSNPGQGFFTGELFF.

The genes are TRBV5-4 and TRBJ2-7; 9 nucleotides align to TRBD2. This CDR3 is built from 15 residues. Germline loops: CDR1 SGHNT, CDR2 YYREEE (reference sequence). J was trimmed by 7 bases and V by 4 bases; bases with no gene match: 12. DNA of the CDR3: TGTGCCAGCAGCCCCCGGGAGCGGGGGGATGGGGAGCAGTACTTC. It codes for CASSPRERGDGEQYF. The whole variable domain, filled in from reference TRBV5-4 and TRBJ2-7, reads ETGVTQSPTHLIKTRGQQVTLRCSSQSGHNTVSWYQQALGQGPQFIFQYYREEENGRGNFPPRFSGLQFPNYSSELNVNALELDDSALYLCASSPRERGDGEQYFGPGTRLTVT.

The genes are TRBV5-6 and TRBJ1-6; D gene ambiguous. Per the germline V gene, CDR1 is SGHDT and CDR2 is YYEEEE. V lost 2 bases, J lost 7 bases, and 10 bases lay in between. The CDR3 is made up of 14 amino acids. The CDR3 reads CASSLVGSNSPLHF. CDR3 in DNA: TGTGCCAGCAGCTTAGTAGGCTCAAATTCACCCCTCCACTTT.

Regarding this clone: One junction end disagrees with the germline gene, perhaps due to a read error. This chain joins TRBV4-1 and TRBJ2-5, with D possibly matching TRBD2 (6 bases). Germline CDR1 and CDR2: MGHRA and YSYEKL. The CDR3 is 15 amino acids. CDR3 sequence: CASSPWPAGKETQHF. The CDR3 DNA sequence: TGCGCCAGCAGCCCGTGGCCGGCGGGGAAAGAGACCCAGCACTTC.

The chain couples TRBV9 to TRBJ2-3, with D perhaps assigned TRBD1 or TRBD2 (7 bases each). This CDR3 spans 15 amino acids. The V and J ends lost 0 bases and 4 bases respectively, with 12 bases between them. CDR1 SGDLS and CDR2 YYNGEE come from the germline V gene. The CDR3 DNA reads as TGTGCCAGCAGCGTAGGGGGAGGGGGCCCAGATACGCAGTATTTT. As protein: CASSVGGGGPDTQYF.

This clone was observed a single time. The same CDR3 is also encoded by other DNA sequences in this sample. This chain joins TRBV6-5 and TRBJ2-7; 7 bases agree with TRBD1. The CDR3 runs to 15 residues. Germline V CDR1 and CDR2: MNHEY, SVGAGI. Trimming removed 0 bases from V and 0 bases from J; junction bases left unmatched: 2. Here the CDR3 reads CASSYSRDSSYEQYF. CDR3 bases: TGTGCCAGCAGTTACTCCCGGGACAGCTCCTACGAGCAGTACTTC.